The rows below give T cell receptor beta chains drawn from one sample of a study of OX40 agonist ivuxolimab in advanced cancers. Data came from immunoSEQ multiplex PCR; TCRdb stores just in-frame clones and leaves some out. The sample includes roughly 36,000 clones, approximately 89% of them seen just once. Here the sequenced sample was CD4+ or CD8+ T cells sorted from blood, taken in a trial of the OX40 agonist ivuxolimab. The origin of the receptors is an adult with an advanced solid tumor such as melanoma, head and neck, liver or kidney cancer. The CDR3 runs from the conserved cysteine through the conserved F or W. Each record gives: V gene, D gene, J gene, clone size, CDR3 DNA, CDR3 protein. A D gene is named only where the DNA matches it firmly. Some rows have no size entry. The others give once, few or many, or a class for an expanded clone.

TRBV30	-	TRBJ2-6	-	TGTGCCTGCTCGGCCCGCTCTGGGGCCAACGTCCTGACTTTC	CACSARSGANVLTF
TRBV6-6	-	TRBJ2-7	-	TGTGCCAGCAGCCACAGGGTGGCCGAGCAGTACTTC	CASSHRVAEQYF
TRBV5-1	-	TRBJ2-5	-	TGCGCCAGCAGCCCCGCCGAAGAGACCCAGTACTTC	CASSPAEETQYF
TRBV6-5	TRBD1	TRBJ1-5	-	TGTGCCAGCAGCTACACTGACAGGGACCCGTATCAGCCCCAGCATTTT	CASSYTDRDPYQPQHF
TRBV5-1	TRBD2	TRBJ2-7	few	TGCGCCAGCAGCTTGGGACTAGCGGCCCCCGAGCAGTACTTC	CASSLGLAAPEQYF
TRBV5-4	TRBD1	TRBJ2-1	once	TGTGCCAGCAGCTTGGGGGGGACAGGCGGCAATGAGCAGTTCTTC	CASSLGGTGGNEQFF
TRBV27	-	TRBJ2-2	-	TGCGCGACTCGGGACCTGGAGAGCACCGGGGAGCTGTTTTTT	CATRDLESTGELFF
TRBV18	TRBD1	TRBJ2-5	-	TGTGCCAGCTCAAAGAGGAGAACAGGGGAAAGTGGGGAGACCCAGTACTTC	CASSKRRTGESGETQYF
TRBV11-3	-	TRBJ1-1	once	TGTGCCAGCAACCCTACAGGTGTGAACACTGAAGCTTTCTTT	CASNPTGVNTEAFF
TRBV9	-	TRBJ2-5	-	TGTGCCAGCAGCGTAGCAGGGTCGTCGGGAGAGACCCAGTACTTC	CASSVAGSSGETQYF
TRBV7-3	TRBD2	TRBJ2-2	-	TGTGCCAGCAGCTTAAGCGGGAGGAGCACCGGGGAGCTGTTTTTT	CASSLSGRSTGELFF
TRBV29-1	-	TRBJ1-1	-	TGCAGCGTGGCAGGGTGGAACACTGAAGCTTTCTTT	CSVAGWNTEAFF
TRBV9	-	TRBJ2-3	-	TGTGCCAGCAGCGTGAGCGGGAGCACAGATACGCAGTATTTT	CASSVSGSTDTQYF
TRBV7-8	TRBD1	TRBJ2-7	-	TGTGCCAGCAGCTCCGGACAGGGGGCGCTTGAGCAGTACTTC	CASSSGQGALEQYF
TRBV18	TRBD1	TRBJ1-2	once	TGTGCCAGCTCCCTCGACAGGGGGCTAACAAACTATGGCTACACCTTC	CASSLDRGLTNYGYTF
TRBV19	TRBD1	TRBJ1-1	-	TGTGCCAGTAGTATTGGGACAGGGGGCAGGAACACTGAAGCTTTTTTT	CASSIGTGGRNTEAFF
TRBV5-1	TRBD2	TRBJ2-1	few	TGCGCCAGCAGCTATACGGGACTAGCGGGAGTATACAATGAGCAGTTCTTC	CASSYTGLAGVYNEQFF
TRBV28	-	TRBJ2-1	few	TGTGCCAGCAGCCCGACTAGAGCGCAGTTCTTC	CASSPTRAQFF
TRBV11-2	-	TRBJ2-7	-	TGTGCCAGCAGCTCCCGATTTGGCTACGAGCAGTACTTC	CASSSRFGYEQYF
TRBV18	-	TRBJ1-3	-	TGTGCCAGCTCACCAATGGGAATTCGCTCTGGAAACACCATATATTTT	CASSPMGIRSGNTIYF
TRBV9	TRBD2	TRBJ2-1	few	TGTGCCAGCAGCGTCGCGTCTGGCGGGAGAGGGTCCAATGAGCAGTTCTTC	CASSVASGGRGSNEQFF
TRBV5-1	-	TRBJ2-1	-	TGCGCCAGCAGCTTTGGACCTCAATACAATGAGCAGTTCTTC	CASSFGPQYNEQFF
TRBV7-9	-	TRBJ1-1	few	TGTGCCAGCAGCTCAGGCATGAACACTGAAGCTTTCTTT	CASSSGMNTEAFF
TRBV19	-	TRBJ2-4	-	TGTGCCAGTAGTATCAGCAGGGACGGAAACATTCAGTACTTC	CASSISRDGNIQYF
TRBV6-1	TRBD2	TRBJ2-5	-	TGTGCCAGCAGGGGACTAGCGGGGGGCCAAGAGACCCAGTACTTC	CASRGLAGGQETQYF
TRBV4-3	-	TRBJ2-5	once	TGCGCCAGCAGCCAAGATTTCCGGGAGACCCAGTACTTC	CASSQDFRETQYF
TRBV30	-	TRBJ1-2	-	TGTGCCTGGAGTGGGGGGCGCGGCTACACCTTC	CAWSGGRGYTF
TRBV19	TRBD2	TRBJ2-1	once	TGTGCCAGTCGAAGGGGACTAGCGGGACATGAGCAGTTCTTC	CASRRGLAGHEQFF
TRBV18	TRBD1	TRBJ2-6	-	TGTGCCAGCTCACCACCCGGGACAGGGGGCAGTGGGGCCAACGTCCTGACTTTC	CASSPPGTGGSGANVLTF
TRBV19	-	TRBJ2-1	-	TGTGCCAGTAGTCGGAAGAGGGCTACGGGGCACAATGAGCAGTTCTTC	CASSRKRATGHNEQFF
TRBV11-2	TRBD2	TRBJ2-1	-	TGTGCCAGCAGCCCCCACCTGACTAGCGTGAGAGGTCATGAGCAGTTCTTC	CASSPHLTSVRGHEQFF
TRBV28	-	TRBJ1-5	-	TGTGCCAGCAGTCTGGGCCACAGGAGCAATCAGCCCCAGCATTTT	CASSLGHRSNQPQHF
TRBV18	-	TRBJ1-4	-	TGTGCCAGCTCAGCACAGGGAGTTAATGAAAAACTGTTTTTT	CASSAQGVNEKLFF
TRBV29-1	-	TRBJ2-5	few	TGCAGCGCAACATGGACAGTTCAAGAGACCCAGTACTTC	CSATWTVQETQYF
TRBV5-4	TRBD2	TRBJ2-3	few	TGTGCCAGCAGCTTACTAGCGTCAAGCACAGATACGCAGTATTTT	CASSLLASSTDTQYF
TRBV6-5	-	TRBJ1-4	-	TGTGCCAGCAGCGACAGGATTGCAACTAATGAAAAACTGTTTTTT	CASSDRIATNEKLFF
TRBV5-6	-	TRBJ2-3	-	TGTGCCAGCAGCTTGGAGGATACGCAGTATTTT	CASSLEDTQYF
TRBV6-6	-	TRBJ2-1	once	TGTGCCATCGCGGGACCTTCAAGAGATGAGCAGTTCTTC	CAIAGPSRDEQFF
TRBV5-5	TRBD1	TRBJ1-2	-	TGTGCCAGCAGCTCGACAGGGGGCCGCTATGGCTACACCTTC	CASSSTGGRYGYTF
TRBV7-2	TRBD2	TRBJ2-2	once	TGTGCCAGCAACCTCCTTAGCGGGATGTCCGGGGAGCTGTTTTTT	CASNLLSGMSGELFF
TRBV11-2	-	TRBJ2-1	-	TGTGCCAGCAGCTTAGATTTGTCCAATGAGCAGTTCTTC	CASSLDLSNEQFF
TRBV6-6	TRBD1	TRBJ2-1	-	TGTGCCAGCAGTTACCAGACAGGGGCCGGCAATGAGCAGTTCTTC	CASSYQTGAGNEQFF
TRBV19	-	TRBJ1-1	few	TGTGCCAGTACCCCATACATGAACACTGAAGCTTTCTTT	CASTPYMNTEAFF
TRBV11-2	TRBD1	TRBJ1-2	few	TGTGCCAGCAGCCTAGGACAGGGGCTCTATGGCTACACCTTC	CASSLGQGLYGYTF
TRBV5-1	-	TRBJ2-7	-	TGCGCCAGCAGCTTGGGATCCGGGCCACTGCAGTACTTC	CASSLGSGPLQYF
TRBV7-2	TRBD1	TRBJ2-6	-	TGTGCCAGCAGCACCCGACAGGGGGGAGGCCTCTCTGGGGCCAACGTCCTGACTTTC	CASSTRQGGGLSGANVLTF
TRBV27	-	TRBJ1-6	-	TGTGCCAGCAGTCCTCGGAGTTCTAATTCACCCCTCCACTTT	CASSPRSSNSPLHF
TRBV7-7	TRBD2	TRBJ2-1	-	TGTGCTAGCAGCTCGGGACTAGACTCCTACAATGAGCAGTTCTTC	CASSSGLDSYNEQFF
TRBV29-1	-	TRBJ2-7	-	TGCAGCGTAGGAGCCGGAACCTACGAGCAGTACTTC	CSVGAGTYEQYF
TRBV7-9	TRBD1	TRBJ1-2	few	TGTGCCAGCAGCCCCGTCCAGGGGGGGATGGACTATGGCTACACCTTC	CASSPVQGGMDYGYTF
TRBV6-4	-	TRBJ2-1	-	TGTGCCAGCAGTGAACAAACGTTCGACAATGAGCAGTTCTTC	CASSEQTFDNEQFF
TRBV4-1	TRBD2	TRBJ2-1	-	TGCGCCAGCAGCCAAGATATAACTAGCGGGAGTTTATATGAGCAGTTCTTC	CASSQDITSGSLYEQFF
TRBV5-1	-	TRBJ1-2	-	TGCGCCAGCAGCTCGGACGGTTATAACTATGGCTACACCTTC	CASSSDGYNYGYTF
TRBV5-4	TRBD1	TRBJ2-7	-	TGTGCCAGCAGCCAGCGGACAGGGGGATCCTACGAGCAGTACTTC	CASSQRTGGSYEQYF
TRBV4-1	-	TRBJ2-1	-	TGCGCCAGCAGCCAAAGAGGTAGGCCTGGACCGTTCGGAAGCAATGAGCAGTTCTTC	CASSQRGRPGPFGSNEQFF